The 14 T cell receptor beta chains given below trace back to one sample, sequenced in a study of beta chain features in type 1 diabetes. Study-wide findings and caveats: Moderate but significant shortening of TCRB CDR3s was recorded in all four CD4+ subsets from Type 1 diabetes patients.

What was sequenced were expressed TCRB transcripts, since all of the isolated RNA had been reverse transcribed. Profiling relied on immunoSEQ multiplex PCR, and the TCRdb table lists in-frame clones only, not all of them. The table records about 650,000 clones, roughly 12% of them present only once. No antigen has been assigned to these receptors. Sequences were obtained from naive CD4+ T cells from blood. The receptors derive from a man aged 25 to 40 with type 1 diabetes.

The chain recombines TRBV6-5 with TRBJ1-2; 9 nucleotides align to TRBD1. CDR3 length: 15 residues. Looked up from germline, CDR1 is MNHEY and CDR2 is SVGAGI. V lost 6 bases, J lost 5 bases, and 10 bases stayed unmatched. CDR3 in DNA: TGTGCCAGCAGCCTAAGTGAAGGACAGGGGTATGGCTACACCTTC. This translates into CASSLSEGQGYGYTF.

The chain uses TRBV7-9 and TRBJ2-7; a possible D gene is TRBD1 (7 bases). The CDR3 extends over 15 amino acids. Trimming cost V 1 base and J 3 bases, with 13 bases left between them. Germline lookup yields CDR1 SEHNR and CDR2 FQNEAQ (reference sequence). CDR3 bases: TGTGCCAGCAGCTTAGTTGGGACAGCGGGCTACGAGCAGTACTTC. Translation gives CASSLVGTAGYEQYF. Combining the CDR3 with reference TRBV7-9 and TRBJ2-7 gives the whole variable domain DTGVSQNPRHKITKRGQNVTFRCDPISEHNRLYWYRQTLGQGPEFLTYFQNEAQLEKSRLLSDRFSAERPKGSFSTLEIQRTEQGDSAMYLCASSLVGTAGYEQYFGPGTRLTVT.

V and J are TRBV11-3 and TRBJ2-3; D is unclear. The germline gives CDR1 SGHNT, CDR2 YENEEA. The CDR3 consists of 14 residues. V dropped 0 bases and J dropped 3 bases, with 7 bases sitting between them. CDR3 protein: CASSLDRATDTQYF. In DNA form, the CDR3 reads TGTGCCAGCAGCTTAGATAGGGCGACAGATACGCAGTATTTT.

The gene calls are TRBV19 and TRBJ2-3; 9 bases fit TRBD2. Per the germline V gene, CDR1 is LNHDA and CDR2 is SQIVND (reference sequence). V shed 6 bases and J 2 bases; nucleotides not matched to a gene: 9. The CDR3 length is 16 residues. Here the CDR3 reads CASSHTSGPSTDTQYF. The DNA for the CDR3 is TGTGCCAGTAGCCATACTAGCGGGCCCTCCACAGATACGCAGTATTTT.

This clone came up a few times. The genes are TRBV10-3 and TRBJ2-5; the D is unclear. CDR1 ENHRY and CDR2 SYGVKD come from the germline V gene. The CDR3 totals 14 residues. V lost 6 bases and J 5 bases, leaving 16 bases between the germline ends. Written as DNA, the CDR3 is TGTGCCATCAGCCCCGGATCGGAGAGGGAGACCCAGTACTTC. Its translation is CAISPGSERETQYF.

Points on this clone: Within the sample, other DNA sequences also encode this same CDR3. The genes are TRBV7-2 and TRBJ2-3; D is uncertain. CDR1 and CDR2 from the germline V gene are SGHTA and FQGNSA. Deletions cut 2 bases from V and 4 bases from J, with 4 bases between. This CDR3 spans 12 amino acids. This CDR3 reads CASSLSPDTQYF. CDR3 sequence (DNA): TGTGCCAGCAGCTTATCCCCAGATACGCAGTATTTT.

A few counts support this clone. The V and J genes are TRBV7-9 and TRBJ2-1; D unresolved. The CDR3 sequence is 13 residues long. Trimming removed 5 bases from V and 7 bases from J, with 12 bases in between. The germline V gene has CDR1 SEHNR and CDR2 FQNEAQ (reference sequence). The CDR3 DNA reads TGTGCCAGCAGCGCCCCCACAGCAAATGAGCAGTTCTTC. Translated, it gives CASSAPTANEQFF.

The genes are TRBV27 and TRBJ1-2; no clear D gene. With 2 bases removed from V and 1 base from J, the gap between germline ends came to 5 bases. The CDR3 contains 13 residues. CDR1 is MNHEY and CDR2 is SMNVEV in the germline V gene (reference sequence). The CDR3 here is CASSLRFNYGYTF. The CDR3 nucleotides read TGTGCCAGCAGTTTAAGGTTTAACTATGGCTACACCTTC.

This clone has just a few counts. CDR3 sequence: CASSSGPSYEQYF. The CDR3 nucleotides are TGTGCCAGCAGCTCGGGACCCTCCTACGAGCAGTACTTC. The rearrangement joins TRBV7-6 to TRBJ2-7; D may correspond to TRBD1 or TRBD2 (5 bases each). The CDR3 sequence is 13 residues long. Looked up from germline, CDR1 is SGHVS and CDR2 is FNYEAQ. Trimming shortened V by 4 bases and J by 0 bases, and 7 bases separated the two germline ends.

The genes are TRBV4-3 and TRBJ1-3, with D unclear. Germline CDR1 LGHNA, CDR2 YSLEER. Trimming cost V 0 bases and J 8 bases, with 17 bases left between them. This CDR3 contains 16 residues. The CDR3 DNA reads as TGCGCCAGCAGCCAAGATCTTGTCCCGCGTAGGGACACCATATATTTT. It codes for CASSQDLVPRRDTIYF.

This clone was seen a handful of times. A much larger clone differs from this one at a single base, so this may be a read error. The identical CDR3 is also encoded by other nucleotide sequences in the sample. The rearrangement links TRBV6-5 to TRBJ2-5, with D uncertain. This CDR3 region has 11 residues. Per germline, CDR1 MNHEY and CDR2 SVGAGI. Trimming left V 4 bases short and J 1 base short, with 1 base between. Here the CDR3 reads CASSSQETQYF. The CDR3 nucleotides read TGTGCCAGCAGTTCCCAAGAGACCCAGTACTTC.

V gene TRBV19 combines with J gene TRBJ1-6; 8 positions match TRBD1. Trimming cost V 4 bases and J 8 bases; bases outside gene matches: 10. From germline, CDR1 is LNHDA and CDR2 SQIVND (reference sequence). The CDR3 runs to 16 residues. In nucleotides, the CDR3 is TGTGCCAGTAGTACCCCCCTTGACAGGGGTGATTCACCCCTCCACTTT. Translated: CASSTPLDRGDSPLHF.

The J gene is TRBJ1-1, the V gene TRBV29-1; D is possibly TRBD1 (6 bases). This CDR3 is built from 15 residues. Germline CDR1 reads SQVTM; CDR2 reads ANQGSEA. Trimming left V 4 bases short and J 0 bases short, with 15 bases between. CDR3 bases: TGCAGCGTTGTCTCCGCGGGGGCCTTGAACACTGAAGCTTTCTTT. Translation gives CSVVSAGALNTEAFF. Full variable domain (outside the CDR3, taken from reference TRBV29-1 and TRBJ1-1): SAVISQKPSRDICQRGTSLTIQCQVDSQVTMMFWYRQQPGQSLTLIATANQGSEATYESGFVIDKFPISRPNLTFSTLTVSNMSPEDSSIYLCSVVSAGALNTEAFFGQGTRLTVV.

The CDR3 reads CASSPNRGWNEQFF. Here the CDR3 DNA reads TGTGCCAGCTCACCAAATCGGGGGTGGAATGAGCAGTTCTTC. This sequence joins TRBV18 and TRBJ2-1; TRBD2 is a possible D gene (6 bases). The CDR3 is 14 amino acids. Germline CDR1 is KGHSH and CDR2 is LQKENI. V lost 2 bases, J lost 7 bases, and 12 bases lay in between.